This is a list of T cell receptor beta chains from one sample in a study of blood T cell repertoires in COVID-19. Libraries were prepared by immunoSEQ multiplex PCR; TCRdb keeps only in-frame clonotypes and omits some of them. The sample contains 130,000 to 150,000 clones, about 82% of which appear only once. The sequenced material came from peripheral blood. These receptors all come from a middle-aged woman with active or convalescent COVID-19. Each CDR3 is given with its conserved first and last residue.

len	v_gene	j_gene	CDR3aa
17	TRBV28	TRBJ1-1	CASSSLQVRRMNTEAFF
15	TRBV7-6	TRBJ2-7	CASSSQTTPLDEQYF
14	TRBV5-6	TRBJ1-4	CASSSPGYNEKLFF
14	TRBV7-9	TRBJ2-4	CASSFRDTENIQYF
15	TRBV28	TRBJ2-6	CASTTQGSGANVLTF
13	TRBV7-2	TRBJ1-1	CASSLEFPGEAFF
18	TRBV6-1	TRBJ1-5	CASSEVHLGDRGYQPQHF
15	TRBV7-2	TRBJ1-6	CASSNGQGLNSPLHF
13	TRBV3-1/TRBV3-2	TRBJ2-5	CASSRGVQETQYF
13	TRBV19	TRBJ1-1	CASRDRKGTEAFF
17	TRBV19	TRBJ1-1	CASSIRFQGAGGTEAFF
14	TRBV28	TRBJ1-5	CASSVGAGNQPQHF
12	TRBV30	TRBJ1-2	CAWSRSNYGYTF
13	TRBV12-3/TRBV12-4	TRBJ2-7	CASTGQGTYEQYF
15	TRBV18	TRBJ2-3	CASSPLATNTDTQYF
17	TRBV15	TRBJ1-6	CATSRRTGQGFHSPLHF
16	TRBV7-9	TRBJ2-7	CASSLRSAGGRHEQYF
15	TRBV2	TRBJ2-1	CASSMTSGRMDEQFF
15	TRBV2	TRBJ1-2	CASQSVDRQFYGYTF
15	TRBV5-6	TRBJ2-5	CASSFRAGGRRTQYF
13	TRBV11-2	TRBJ1-5	CASSSTTPGAQHF
14	TRBV29-1	TRBJ1-1	CSAPREGADTEAFF
15	TRBV5-6	TRBJ2-1	CASSSRQGGYNEQFF
13	TRBV7-9	TRBJ1-5	CASSLRGDQPQHF
12	TRBV29-1	TRBJ1-1	CSVVGENTEAFF
18	TRBV27	TRBJ2-1	CASSLRLVTSGSYNEQFF
14	TRBV7-9	TRBJ2-3	CASNIAGSTDTQYF
15	TRBV2	TRBJ1-2	CASSRRQGQVYGYTF
15	TRBV6-1	TRBJ2-1	CASSETPDGGVEQFF
14	TRBV6-2/TRBV6-3	TRBJ2-7	CASSYSGRVYEQYF
14	TRBV2	TRBJ2-7	CASSDTRGRYEQYF
13	TRBV6-5	TRBJ2-1	CATKGTANNEQFF
10	TRBV9	TRBJ2-7	CASSIYEQYF
12	TRBV30	TRBJ1-1	CAWSPDREIAFF
15	TRBV28	TRBJ1-2	CASSSTGGPPYGYTF
14	TRBV6-2/TRBV6-3	TRBJ2-1	CASSYADRGNEQFF
12	TRBV12-3/TRBV12-4	TRBJ1-6	CASTDGQGGLHF
15	TRBV11-2	TRBJ1-1	CASSPQQGSNTEAFF
14	TRBV7-7	TRBJ1-3	CASSPDRDGNTIYF
16	TRBV6-2/TRBV6-3	TRBJ2-7	CASSYRGRMRSYEQYF
14	TRBV3-1/TRBV3-2	TRBJ1-6	CASSRGTGERTLHF
12	TRBV18	TRBJ2-7	CASFSGQDEQYF
19	TRBV9	TRBJ2-6	CASSVAGGTGSSGANVLTF
15	TRBV7-6	TRBJ1-1	CASSSIRVPNTEAFF
12	TRBV11-3	TRBJ1-1	CASSTYTRGPVF
14	TRBV4-1	TRBJ1-1	CASSQSRLTGEAFF
15	TRBV6-5	TRBJ2-3	CASLPDRASTDTQYF
17	TRBV19	TRBJ2-3	CASRQGLAGGVADTQYF
13	TRBV28	TRBJ1-2	CASSHLDSYGYTF
13	TRBV5-4	TRBJ2-7	CASSARTGNEQYF
15	TRBV2	TRBJ2-3	CASTKGGRAPDTQYF
13	TRBV24-1	TRBJ1-1	CASRYPRDTEAFF
13	TRBV20-1	TRBJ1-2	CSASWREEGGYTF